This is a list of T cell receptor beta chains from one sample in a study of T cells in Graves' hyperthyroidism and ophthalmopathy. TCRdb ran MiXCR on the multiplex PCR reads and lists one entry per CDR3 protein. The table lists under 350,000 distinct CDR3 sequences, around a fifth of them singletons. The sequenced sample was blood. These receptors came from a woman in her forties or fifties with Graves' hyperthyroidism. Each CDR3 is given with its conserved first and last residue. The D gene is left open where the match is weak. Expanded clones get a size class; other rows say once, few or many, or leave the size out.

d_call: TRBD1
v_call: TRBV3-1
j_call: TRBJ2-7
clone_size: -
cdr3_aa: CASSRRTGGTSYEQYF
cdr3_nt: TGTGCCAGCAGCAGAAGGACAGGGGGTACCTCCTACGAGCAGTACTTC

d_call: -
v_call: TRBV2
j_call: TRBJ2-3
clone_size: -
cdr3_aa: CASSEGVGTDTQYF
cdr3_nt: TGTGCCAGCAGTGAAGGGGTAGGCACAGATACGCAGTATTTT

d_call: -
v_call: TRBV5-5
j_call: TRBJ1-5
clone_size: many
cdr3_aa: CASSPGGVWPQHF
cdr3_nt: TGTGCCAGCAGCCCGGGGGGGGTCTGGCCCCAGCATTTT

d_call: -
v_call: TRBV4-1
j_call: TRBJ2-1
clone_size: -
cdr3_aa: CASSQPQGGGFNEQFF
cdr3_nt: TGCGCCAGCAGCCAACCGCAGGGGGGGGGGTTCAATGAGCAGTTCTTC

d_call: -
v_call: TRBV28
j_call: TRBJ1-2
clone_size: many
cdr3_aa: CASSPVGDPRLNYGYTF
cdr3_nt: TGTGCCAGCAGCCCTGTGGGAGATCCTCGATTAAACTATGGCTACACCTTC

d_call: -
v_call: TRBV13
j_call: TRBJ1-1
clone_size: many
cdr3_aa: CASSLVISDTEAFF
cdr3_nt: TGTGCCAGCAGCTTAGTTATATCGGACACTGAAGCTTTCTTT

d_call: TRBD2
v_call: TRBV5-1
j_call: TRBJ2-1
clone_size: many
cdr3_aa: CASSLVSTGGKYNEQFF
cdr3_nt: TGCGCCAGCAGCTTGGTGTCCACGGGAGGGAAATACAATGAGCAGTTCTTC

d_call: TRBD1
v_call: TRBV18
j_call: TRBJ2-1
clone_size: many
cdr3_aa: CASSQRQGANNEQFF
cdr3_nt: TGTGCCAGCTCACAAAGACAGGGGGCGAACAATGAGCAGTTCTTC

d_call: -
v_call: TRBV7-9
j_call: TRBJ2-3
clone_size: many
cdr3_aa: CASSLISETDTQYF
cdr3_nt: TGTGCCAGCAGCTTAATTTCGGAAACAGATACGCAGTATTTT

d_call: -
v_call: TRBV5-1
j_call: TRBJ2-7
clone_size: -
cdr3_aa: CASSDKGLAYEQYF
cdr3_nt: TGCGCCAGCAGCGACAAGGGTCTCGCCTACGAGCAGTACTTC

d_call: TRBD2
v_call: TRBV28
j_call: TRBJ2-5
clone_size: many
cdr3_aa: CASSSQLAGDWETQYF
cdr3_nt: TGTGCCAGCAGTTCTCAACTAGCGGGAGATTGGGAGACCCAGTACTTC

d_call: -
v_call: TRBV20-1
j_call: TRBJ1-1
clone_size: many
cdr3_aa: CSARPQRGMNTEAFF
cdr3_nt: TGCAGTGCTAGACCCCAAAGGGGCATGAACACTGAAGCTTTCTTT

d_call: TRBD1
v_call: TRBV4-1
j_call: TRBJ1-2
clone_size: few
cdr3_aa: CASSQGGQGRSYGYTF
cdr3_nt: TGCGCCAGCAGCCAGGGCGGACAGGGGAGAAGCTATGGCTACACCTTC

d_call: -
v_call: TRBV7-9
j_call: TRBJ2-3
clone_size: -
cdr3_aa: CASSLAGTVGDTQYF
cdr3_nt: TGTGCCAGCAGCTTAGCCGGGACCGTCGGGGATACGCAGTATTTT

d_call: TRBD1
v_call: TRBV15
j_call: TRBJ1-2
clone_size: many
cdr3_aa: CATSRDLDRADGYTF
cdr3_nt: TGTGCCACCAGCAGAGATCTTGACAGGGCTGATGGCTACACCTTC

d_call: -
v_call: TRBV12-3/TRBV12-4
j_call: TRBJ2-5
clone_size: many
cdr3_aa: CASSLFGSQQETQYF
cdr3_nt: TGTGCCAGCAGTTTATTCGGGAGCCAGCAAGAGACCCAGTACTTC

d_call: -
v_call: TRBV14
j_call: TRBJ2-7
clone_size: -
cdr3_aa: CASSQGTLGTYEQYF
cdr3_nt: TGTGCCAGCAGCCAAGGAACACTGGGAACCTACGAGCAGTACTTC

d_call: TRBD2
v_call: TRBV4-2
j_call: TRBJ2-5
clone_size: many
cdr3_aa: CASSQETSGSETQYF
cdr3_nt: TGTGCCAGCAGCCAAGAAACTAGCGGGTCAGAGACCCAGTACTTC

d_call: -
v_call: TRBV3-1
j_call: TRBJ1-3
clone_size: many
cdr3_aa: CASSPQGNTGNTIYF
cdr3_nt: TGTGCCAGCAGCCCACAGGGTAATACTGGAAACACCATATATTTT

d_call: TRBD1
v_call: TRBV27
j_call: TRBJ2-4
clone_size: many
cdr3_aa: CASSFDAYRGRDKNIQYF
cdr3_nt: TGTGCCAGCAGTTTCGACGCCTACAGGGGTAGGGACAAAAACATTCAGTACTTC

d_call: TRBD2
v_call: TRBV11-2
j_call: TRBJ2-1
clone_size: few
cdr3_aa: CASSSWVQREDYNEQFF
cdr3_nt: TGTGCCAGCAGCTCGTGGGTCCAGCGGGAGGACTACAATGAGCAGTTCTTC

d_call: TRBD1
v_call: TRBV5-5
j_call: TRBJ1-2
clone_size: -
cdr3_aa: CASSLEGASYGYTF
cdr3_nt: TGTGCCAGCAGCTTGGAGGGGGCGAGTTATGGCTACACCTTC

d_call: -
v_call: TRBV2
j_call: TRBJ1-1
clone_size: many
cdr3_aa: CASSDRAGTEAFF
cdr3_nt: TGTGCCAGCAGTGACCGCGCGGGCACTGAAGCTTTCTTT

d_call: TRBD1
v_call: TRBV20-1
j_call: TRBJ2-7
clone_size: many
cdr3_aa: CSASIPGQGTEQYF
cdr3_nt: TGCAGTGCTAGTATCCCGGGACAGGGAACCGAGCAGTACTTC

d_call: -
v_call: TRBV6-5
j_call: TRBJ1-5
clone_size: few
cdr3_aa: CASSYVGYEQPQHF
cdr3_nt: TGTGCCAGCAGTTACGTAGGGTATGAACAGCCCCAGCATTTT

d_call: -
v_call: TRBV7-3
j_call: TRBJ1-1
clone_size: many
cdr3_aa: CASSLRGYTEAFF
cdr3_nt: TGTGCCAGCAGCTTAAGAGGGTACACTGAAGCTTTCTTT

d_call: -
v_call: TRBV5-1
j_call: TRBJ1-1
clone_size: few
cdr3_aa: CASSFQEGTEAFF
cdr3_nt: TGCGCCAGCAGCTTTCAAGAAGGAACTGAAGCTTTCTTT

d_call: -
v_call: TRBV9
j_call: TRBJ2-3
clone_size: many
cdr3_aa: CASSVVGDADTQYF
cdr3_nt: TGTGCCAGCAGCGTAGTGGGGGATGCAGATACGCAGTATTTT

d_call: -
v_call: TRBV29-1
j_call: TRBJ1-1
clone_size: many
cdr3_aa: CSVEDPYEGPASTEAFF
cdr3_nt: TGCAGCGTTGAAGATCCATACGAGGGCCCCGCTTCCACTGAAGCTTTCTTT

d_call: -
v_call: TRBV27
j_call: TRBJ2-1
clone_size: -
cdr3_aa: CGTGKAYNEQFF
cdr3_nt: TGTGGCACGGGGAAGGCCTACAATGAGCAGTTCTTC

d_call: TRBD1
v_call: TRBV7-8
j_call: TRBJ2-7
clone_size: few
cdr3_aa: CASSFGTAIYEQYF
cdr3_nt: TGTGCCAGCAGCTTCGGGACAGCCATTTACGAGCAGTACTTC

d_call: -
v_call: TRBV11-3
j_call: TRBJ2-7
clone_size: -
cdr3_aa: CASSLVSGEFSYEQYF
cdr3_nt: TGTGCCAGCAGCTTAGTATCTGGGGAATTCTCCTACGAGCAGTACTTC

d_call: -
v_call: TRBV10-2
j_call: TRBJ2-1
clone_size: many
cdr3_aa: CASGSGTTYNEQFF
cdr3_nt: TGCGCCAGCGGAAGCGGGACAACCTACAATGAGCAGTTCTTC

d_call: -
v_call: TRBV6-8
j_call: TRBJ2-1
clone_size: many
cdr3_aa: CASNLPRLDDNEQFF
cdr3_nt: TGTGCCAGCAACTTACCTCGACTAGATGACAATGAGCAGTTCTTC